The 15 T cell receptor beta chains below come from one sample, sequenced in a study of shared clonotypes between healthy human individuals. Generated by immunoSEQ multiplex PCR, the TCRdb table keeps only in-frame clones and is missing some. In the table there are 2 million to 2.5 million clones, roughly 95% of which are singletons. Sequences were obtained from naive CD4+ T cells sorted from blood. The subset: CD45RA+ positively selected. The receptors derive from a young man in good health.

As to this clone: Within the sample, other DNA sequences also encode this same CDR3. The V gene is TRBV6-5, the J gene TRBJ1-2, with D uncertain. The CDR3 consists of 12 residues. V lost 0 bases to trimming and J lost 7 bases, with 6 bases between them. CDR1 is MNHEY and CDR2 is SVGAGI in the germline V gene. The CDR3 DNA reads TGTGCCAGCAGTTACTCGGGAGGTGGCTACACCTTC. Its translation is CASSYSGGGYTF.

The chain uses TRBV6-1 and TRBJ2-7; D is possibly TRBD2 (5 bases). Trimming stripped 10 bases from V and 2 bases from J, with 18 bases between. This CDR3 has 14 residues. Per the germline V gene, CDR1 is MNHNS and CDR2 is SASEGT. CDR3 coding DNA: TGTGCCACCCTGAACACCCGGGGAGCCTACGAGCAGTACTTC. Protein sequence: CATLNTRGAYEQYF.

The gene calls are TRBV5-1 and TRBJ2-5; 7 bases match TRBD1. The CDR3 spans 12 residues. Germline CDR1 reads SGHRS; CDR2 reads YFSETQ. V lost 4 bases, J lost 5 bases, and 2 bases stayed unmatched. The CDR3 reads CASSTGVETQYF. DNA for the CDR3: TGCGCCAGCAGCACAGGGGTGGAGACCCAGTACTTC.

The chain is built from TRBV28 and TRBJ1-2; D is possibly TRBD1 (5 bases). The CDR3 runs 15 residues. Deletions cut 5 bases from V and 0 bases from J, with 13 bases between. Germline CDR1 is MDHEN and CDR2 is SYDVKM. The CDR3 reads CASSPLGVANYGYTF. The CDR3 DNA follows: TGTGCCAGCAGTCCCTTGGGGGTAGCTAACTATGGCTACACCTTC.

This CDR3 is CASRTEIISEAFF. Written as DNA, the CDR3 is TGTGCCAGCAGGACAGAAATCATTTCTGAAGCTTTCTTT. The chain uses TRBV6-1 and TRBJ1-1; D is possibly TRBD1 (5 bases). This CDR3 contains 13 residues. Trimming shortened V by 6 bases and J by 6 bases, and 14 bases separated the two germline ends. CDR1 is MNHNS and CDR2 is SASEGT in the germline V gene.

The V and J genes are TRBV5-1 and TRBJ2-7, with D possibly being TRBD1 or TRBD2 (5 bases each). The V end lost 0 bases, the J end lost 6 bases, and 16 bases lay between the germline ends. This CDR3 is 15 amino acids long. Germline CDR1 reads SGHRS; CDR2 reads YFSETQ. As DNA, the CDR3 is TGCGCCAGCAGCTTGGGGGGGTTAGGACCGGCCGAGCAGTACTTC. Translating gives CASSLGGLGPAEQYF.

The V call is TRBV28, the J call TRBJ2-7, with D possibly TRBD1 on 6 matching bases. With 4 bases removed from V and 1 base from J, the gap between germline ends came to 11 bases. The germline CDR1 and CDR2 sequences are MDHEN and SYDVKM. CDR3 length: 14 residues. The CDR3 protein is CASSSPGHSYEQYF. The CDR3 coding sequence is TGTGCCAGCAGTTCTCCGGGACATTCCTACGAGCAGTACTTC.

V and J are TRBV5-1 and TRBJ1-6; a weak D match, TRBD1 (6 bases). CDR1 is SGHRS and CDR2 is YFSETQ in the germline V gene. The CDR3 consists of 16 residues. Trimming removed 0 bases at V and 8 bases at J, with 15 bases between. The CDR3 DNA reads as TGCGCCAGCAGCTTGGATGTTACAGGGTGGGATTCACCCCTCCACTTT. This sequence encodes CASSLDVTGWDSPLHF.

The chain links TRBV9 to TRBJ1-1, with 7 positions matching TRBD1. Trimming cost V 2 bases and J 6 bases; bases outside gene matches: 13. The CDR3 is made up of 16 amino acids. CDR1 SGDLS and CDR2 YYNGEE come from the germline V gene. CDR3 in amino acids: CASSVGGEQGRAEAFF. CDR3 sequence (DNA): TGTGCCAGCAGCGTTGGAGGGGAACAGGGGAGAGCTGAAGCTTTCTTT.

This chain connects TRBV6-5 to TRBJ1-1; TRBD1 agrees at 10 bases. Looked up from germline, CDR1 is MNHEY and CDR2 is SVGAGI. With 2 bases clipped from V and 5 bases from J, the junction kept 5 bases outside the gene matches. CDR3 length: 15 residues. The CDR3 here is CASSYGTGVGTEAFF. DNA of the CDR3: TGTGCCAGCAGTTACGGGACAGGGGTTGGTACTGAAGCTTTCTTT.

This clone was seen just once. The J gene is TRBJ2-6, the V gene TRBV4-2, with D possibly called TRBD1 or TRBD2 (6 bases each). The germline V gene has CDR1 LGHNA and CDR2 YNFKEQ. There are 18 residues in the CDR3. Trimming stripped 0 bases from V and 2 bases from J, with 14 bases between. The CDR3 loop is CASSQDVSGAAGANVLTF. CDR3 in DNA: TGTGCCAGCAGCCAAGATGTATCGGGGGCCGCTGGGGCCAACGTCCTGACTTTC.

This clone was recorded only once. Distinct nucleotide sequences in the sample also encode this CDR3. This chain connects TRBV18 to TRBJ1-3, with 7 bases that match TRBD1. The CDR3 is made up of 14 amino acids. V lost 2 bases, J lost 3 bases, and 1 base stayed unmatched. Germline CDR1 reads KGHSH; CDR2 reads LQKENI. The DNA of the CDR3 is TGTGCCAGCTCACCAGACAGGGTTGGAAACACCATATATTTT. Its protein product is CASSPDRVGNTIYF.

The chain is built from TRBV7-9 and TRBJ1-1, with a weak D call TRBD1 (5 bases). The V gene lost 0 bases and the J gene lost 1 base, with 18 bases spanning the gap. The CDR3 length is 18 residues. In germline, CDR1 is SEHNR, CDR2 FQNEAQ (reference sequence). The CDR3 spells CASSLARDRTVENTEAFF. The CDR3, as DNA: TGTGCCAGCAGCTTAGCCAGGGACCGGACGGTTGAGAACACTGAAGCTTTCTTT.

The chain recombines TRBV28 with TRBJ2-7; 7 nucleotides match TRBD1. Germline V lookup: CDR1 MDHEN, CDR2 SYDVKM. Trimming took 4 bases from V and 2 from J; bases not matched to a gene: 2. The CDR3 contains 13 residues. The CDR3 loop is CASSWTGPYEQYF. The CDR3 region has the DNA TGTGCCAGCAGTTGGACAGGTCCCTACGAGCAGTACTTC.

Turning to this clone: This sample includes further DNA sequences coding for the same CDR3. The chain employs TRBV28 and TRBJ1-2; tentatively, D is TRBD1 (5 bases). The V end lost 3 bases, the J end lost 7 bases, and 9 bases lay between the germline ends. Per germline, CDR1 MDHEN and CDR2 SYDVKM. The CDR3 has 12 amino acids. The CDR3: CASSFGRGGYTF. The CDR3 DNA reads as TGTGCCAGCAGTTTTGGGAGGGGTGGCTACACCTTC.